The entry below describes one T cell receptor beta chain. This entry comes from a study of blood T cell repertoires in COVID-19. Some clones are missing from TCRdb's copy, which holds only in-frame ones; the method was immunoSEQ multiplex PCR. The repertoire holds roughly 130,000 clones, with 84% as singletons. The V gene lost 6 bases and the J gene lost 7 bases, with 12 bases spanning the gap. The CDR3 consists of 13 residues. From germline, CDR1 is WNHNN and CDR2 SYGVQD (reference sequence). The sequenced sample consisted of peripheral blood. The chain combines TRBV10-1 with TRBJ1-4, with D perhaps TRBD1 (6 bases). The receptor was derived from a woman in her thirties who had recovered from COVID-19. This CDR3 is CASSRGNGEKLFF. CDR3 DNA: TGCGCCAGCAGCAGGGGTAATGGTGAAAAACTGTTTTTT.